A single sample is the source of the 15 T cell receptor beta chains below, sequenced in a study of read filtering for tumor transcriptome and immune sequencing (TCRdb year 2020). Instrument on record: Illumina HiSeq 4000. TCR libraries were built from approximately 400 ng RNA with the Immunoverse kit, using molecular barcoded adaptors covering alpha/delta and beta/gamma chains. TCRdb trimmed the raw reads at Q25, called clones with MiXCR and kept productive beta chains. Every entry covers one CDR3 protein and lists the most common genes and DNA from its rows. This sample holds approximately 61,000 distinct CDR3 sequences; approximately 19% were observed only once. The ten largest make up over 12% of the sample. What was sequenced was a population of CD138-negative cells sorted from bone marrow. The label giving this sample's cell subset or site can be read as: bone marrow mononuclear cells depleted of CD138+ plasma/myeloma cells by negative magnetic selection. The receptors were gathered from a donor aged 40 or older with multiple myeloma.

This clonotype has a count of ten or more. The gene calls are TRBV7-9 and TRBJ2-7; possible D gene TRBD2, 6 bases. Deletions cut 7 bases from V and 2 bases from J, with 12 bases between. The CDR3 is 13 amino acids. Looked up from germline, CDR1 is SEHNR and CDR2 is FQNEAQ (reference sequence). CDR3 protein: CASTLEGPYEQYF. For the CDR3, the DNA is TGTGCCAGCACTCTGGAGGGCCCCTACGAGCAGTACTTC.

This clonotype appeared many times. The chain joins TRBV10-3 to TRBJ1-1; D unclear. The CDR3 runs 14 residues. Germline-derived CDR1 and CDR2 are ENHRY and SYGVKD. Trimming removed 0 bases from V and 1 base from J, with 6 bases in between. The CDR3 sequence: CAISESRENTEAFF. The CDR3 DNA sequence: TGTGCCATCAGTGAGTCAAGGGAGAACACTGAAGCTTTCTTT.

The CDR3: CSARVSGGRFKMNEQFF. CDR3 nucleotides: TGCAGTGCTAGAGTGTCAGGTGGTAGGTTTAAGATGAATGAGCAGTTCTTC. The chain carries TRBV20-1 and TRBJ2-1; D gene uncertain. The germline V gene encodes CDR1 DFQATT and CDR2 SNEGSKA (reference sequence). The ends were cut back, 1 base at V and 7 bases at J, with 23 bases in the middle. This CDR3 is 17 amino acids long.

Ten or more counts support this clonotype. V and J are TRBV10-3 and TRBJ1-5; no reliable D call. Germline V lookup: CDR1 ENHRY, CDR2 SYGVKD. Trimming cost V 2 bases and J 4 bases, with 3 bases left between them. The CDR3 contains 12 residues. DNA of the CDR3: TGTGCCATCAGTGAGGAGAATCAGCCCCAGCATTTT. Translating gives CAISEENQPQHF.

This clonotype showed up many times. The V call is TRBV11-2, the J call TRBJ2-1, with 8 bases lining up with TRBD1. From germline, CDR1 is SGHAT and CDR2 FQNNGV. CDR3 size: 15 residues. Germline trimming cut 5 bases from V and 5 bases from J; bases unmatched to any gene: 8. Here the CDR3 reads CASSLRTGSNNEQFF. The CDR3 DNA sequence: TGTGCCAGCAGCCTAAGGACAGGGTCTAACAATGAGCAGTTCTTC.

This clonotype was recorded at least ten times. J is TRBJ2-2 and V is TRBV11-2, with 10 bases matching TRBD1. This CDR3 has 14 residues. Looked up from germline, CDR1 is SGHAT and CDR2 is FQNNGV. With 4 bases clipped from V and 4 bases from J, the junction kept 0 bases outside the gene matches. CDR3 in DNA: TGTGCCAGCAGCTGGGACAGGGGCACCGGGGAGCTGTTTTTT. It encodes CASSWDRGTGELFF.

This clonotype was found a few times. The DNA for the CDR3 is TGTGCCAGCAGGACAGGGAGCTCCTACGAGCAGTACTTC. It is translated as CASRTGSSYEQYF. The gene calls are TRBV5-4 and TRBJ2-7, with 7 bases fitting TRBD1. From germline, CDR1 is SGHNT and CDR2 YYREEE (reference sequence). The CDR3 runs 13 residues. Unmatched junction bases numbered 2, after V lost 5 bases and J lost 0 bases. The entire variable domain, with the rest obtained from reference TRBV5-4 and TRBJ2-7, is as follows: ETGVTQSPTHLIKTRGQQVTLRCSSQSGHNTVSWYQQALGQGPQFIFQYYREEENGRGNFPPRFSGLQFPNYSSELNVNALELDDSALYLCASRTGSSYEQYFGPGTRLTVT.

This clonotype was detected ten times or more. The chain couples TRBV20-1 to TRBJ2-3; TRBD2 agrees at 11 bases. The ends lost 5 bases at V and 1 base at J; junction bases unmatched: 2. The germline CDR1 and CDR2 sequences are DFQATT and SNEGSKA (reference sequence). This CDR3 comprises 14 residues. The CDR3 DNA reads TGCAGTGCTGTAGCGGGGGGGCGCACAGATACGCAGTATTTT. This encodes CSAVAGGRTDTQYF.

As for this clonotype: This clone may be a read error of a much larger clone one base away. Since the CDR3 does not end with the conserved phenylalanine or tryptophan, this likely comes from a read error. The chain combines TRBV28 with TRBJ1-4; 10 bases agree with TRBD1. Germline-derived CDR1 and CDR2 are MDHEN and SYDVKM. The V segment lost 4 bases and the J segment 6 bases; nucleotides outside the gene matches: 5. The CDR3 loop spans 15 amino acids. Here the CDR3 reads CASSSWDRGDEKLFL. CDR3 nucleotides: TGTGCCAGCAGTTCCTGGGACAGGGGAGATGAAAAACTGTTTCTT.

The rearrangement links TRBV24-1 to TRBJ2-2; D not resolved. Germline V gives CDR1 KGHDR, CDR2 SFDVKD. Trimming removed 4 bases at V and 3 bases at J, with 8 bases between. The CDR3 length is 14 residues. The CDR3 is CATSERGYTGELFF. The CDR3 DNA is TGTGCCACCAGTGAACGAGGATACACCGGGGAGCTGTTTTTT.

This clonotype was counted a few times. The gene calls are TRBV19 and TRBJ1-5, with D perhaps TRBD1 (5 bases). CDR3 length equals 15 residues. Germline V gives CDR1 LNHDA, CDR2 SQIVND (reference sequence). The germline V and J ends were trimmed by 1 base and 7 bases, with 14 bases remaining between them. The DNA of the CDR3 is TGTGCCAGTAGTATAGTATGGCAGGGAGGGCAGCCCCAGCATTTT. Its protein product is CASSIVWQGGQPQHF. Variable domain in full (rest from reference TRBV19 and TRBJ1-5): DGGITQSPKYLFRKEGQNVTLSCEQNLNHDAMYWYRQDPGQGLRLIYYSQIVNDFQKGDIAEGYSVSREKKESFPLTVTSAQKNPTAFYLCASSIVWQGGQPQHFGDGTRLSIL.

This clonotype was observed at least ten times. This chain uses TRBV19 with TRBJ2-2; D unclear. Per the germline V gene, CDR1 is LNHDA and CDR2 is SQIVND (reference sequence). V lost 3 bases, J lost 2 bases, and 7 bases lay in between. The CDR3 runs 14 residues. CDR3 sequence: CASSIAVNTGELFF. For the CDR3, the DNA is TGTGCCAGTAGTATTGCGGTTAACACCGGGGAGCTGTTTTTT.

This clonotype was observed at least ten times. This chain connects TRBV7-2 to TRBJ2-2; D not resolved. This CDR3 region has 15 residues. V gave up 0 bases and J gave up 6 bases, with 11 bases separating them. CDR1 is SGHTA and CDR2 is FQGNSA in the germline V gene. CDR3 nucleotides: TGTGCCAGCAGCTTAGCGGTGAACGTTCCCGGGGAGCTGTTTTTT. It encodes CASSLAVNVPGELFF.

This clonotype was detected only a few times. This chain uses TRBV27 with TRBJ1-5; tentatively, D is TRBD1 (5 bases). V gave up 5 bases and J gave up 1 base, with 15 bases separating them. CDR3 length: 16 residues. Germline CDR1 and CDR2: MNHEY and SMNVEV (reference sequence). The CDR3 DNA sequence: TGTGCCAGCAGTCTTGTCGGGGGTTGGAGCAATCAGCCCCAGCATTTT. It codes for CASSLVGGWSNQPQHF.

On this clonotype: A far larger clone is one base from this, pointing to a likely read error. The genes are TRBV11-3 and TRBJ2-7; 10 nucleotides agree with TRBD1. In germline, CDR1 is SGHNT, CDR2 YENEEA. The CDR3 has 15 residues. CDR3 sequence reads: CASSSDRGGYYEQHF. The CDR3 DNA reads TGTGCCAGCAGCTCGGACAGGGGGGGATACTACGAGCAGCACTTC.